One and the same sample provided the 23 T cell receptor beta chains below, sequenced in a study of T-cell reconstitution after alpha-beta-depleted transplantation in children. Unique molecular identifiers were incorporated during preparation of the TCRbeta library. TCRdb reprocessed the PCR reads via MiXCR and lists one record per CDR3 protein. The table records 70,000 to 100,000 distinct CDR3 sequences, less than 15% of them present only once. The sequences come from PBMCs from the stem cell graft donor, collected from the stem cell graft. Receptor source: a human donor who donated a stem cell graft to a child with inherited bone marrow failure.

This clonotype was recorded at least ten times. The chain combines TRBV5-1 with TRBJ1-1, with D hard to call. V was clipped by 0 bases and J by 4 bases, with 13 bases between them. CDR3 size: 15 residues. Germline CDR1 reads SGHRS; CDR2 reads YFSETQ. The CDR3 bases are TGCGCCAGCAGCTTGGGTGGCGCGCGGCGCACTGAAGCTTTCTTT. This gives the protein CASSLGGARRTEAFF.

The chain uses TRBV6-5 and TRBJ1-4; D gene uncertain. Germline V gene sequence: CDR1 MNHEY, CDR2 SVGAGI. The ends were cut back, 6 bases at V and 8 bases at J, with 16 bases in the middle. The CDR3 contains 14 residues. The CDR3 DNA reads TGTGCCAGCAGATACGGACCTGGGGAAGAAAAACTGTTTTTT. Amino acid sequence: CASRYGPGEEKLFF.

In this sample, this clonotype turned up many times. The chain links TRBV12-3 or TRBV12-4 to TRBJ2-7; D is perhaps TRBD2 (7 bases). The CDR3 is made up of 14 amino acids. Deletions cut 6 bases from V and 2 bases from J, with 14 bases between. The CDR3 nucleotides read TGTGCCAGCAGCGTCGAGGGGGGGGCCTACGAGCAGTACTTC. The encoded protein is CASSVEGGAYEQYF.

The table lists this clonotype with many counts. V usage is TRBV7-2 and J usage is TRBJ1-4; D not resolved. Germline V CDR1 and CDR2: SGHTA, FQGNSA. The CDR3 runs 13 residues. The V and J ends lost 6 bases and 1 base respectively, with 6 bases between them. The CDR3 here is CASRKGTNEKLFF. The DNA of the CDR3 is TGTGCCAGCAGGAAGGGAACTAATGAAAAACTGTTTTTT.

This clonotype was seen many times. This chain links TRBV29-1 with TRBJ2-3; D is uncertain. V was cut by 5 bases and J by 0 bases, with 9 bases left in between. The CDR3 is 13 amino acids. CDR1 SQVTM and CDR2 ANQGSEA come from the germline V gene. The CDR3 DNA is TGCAGCGTTAGACCGGATAGCACAGATACGCAGTATTTT. This encodes CSVRPDSTDTQYF.

This clonotype was seen at least ten times. The chain employs TRBV29-1 and TRBJ2-3; 10 positions match TRBD2. Losses at the gene ends were 1 base for V and 3 bases for J; bases not matched to a gene: 10. CDR3 length equals 17 residues. Germline V gene sequence: CDR1 SQVTM, CDR2 ANQGSEA. CDR3 nucleotide sequence: TGCAGCGTTGAAGGGACCTCAGCGGGAGGGCCGACAGATACGCAGTATTTT. Amino acids: CSVEGTSAGGPTDTQYF.

This chain connects TRBV10-3 to TRBJ2-5; D possibly corresponds to TRBD2 (5 bases). V dropped 6 bases and J dropped 0 bases, with 8 bases sitting between them. Germline values: CDR1 ENHRY, CDR2 SYGVKD. There are 13 residues in the CDR3. CDR3 protein: CAIRDSYQETQYF. The CDR3 region has the DNA TGTGCCATCAGGGACTCGTACCAAGAGACCCAGTACTTC.

The chain couples TRBV3-1 to TRBJ1-1; D perhaps matches TRBD1 (5 bases). The CDR3 runs 14 residues. Between the trimmed V and J ends, which lost 4 bases and 2 bases, there was a span of 11 bases. In germline, CDR1 is LGHDT, CDR2 YNNKEL (reference sequence). In nucleotides, the CDR3 is TGTGCCAGCAGCCCCCTGGGGGGAAACACTGAAGCTTTCTTT. It is translated as CASSPLGGNTEAFF.

This clonotype was detected many times. The rearrangement links TRBV18 to TRBJ2-1, with a weak D call TRBD2 (6 bases). Trimming left V 3 bases short and J 5 bases short, with 14 bases between. The germline V gene has CDR1 KGHSH and CDR2 LQKENI. The CDR3 covers 15 residues. CDR3 sequence reads: CASSPFRDSNNEQFF. CDR3 coding DNA: TGTGCCAGCTCACCCTTCCGGGACTCGAACAATGAGCAGTTCTTC.

This clonotype was seen a handful of times. The chain couples TRBV5-1 to TRBJ2-7; 7 bases agree with TRBD2. Germline V gives CDR1 SGHRS, CDR2 YFSETQ. The CDR3 extends over 13 amino acids. Losses at the gene ends were 5 bases for V and 2 bases for J; bases not matched to a gene: 4. CDR3 residues: CASRSSGTYEQYF. DNA for the CDR3: TGCGCCAGCAGATCTAGCGGTACCTACGAGCAGTACTTC.

This clonotype has ten or more counts. The J gene is TRBJ1-3, the V gene TRBV5-4; D call uncertain. V was cut by 0 bases and J by 1 base, with 8 bases left in between. CDR1 SGHNT and CDR2 YYREEE come from the germline V gene (reference sequence). CDR3 length: 15 amino acids. The CDR3, as DNA: TGTGCCAGCAGCTTGGAGCGGGAATCTGGAAACACCATATATTTT. It yields the protein CASSLERESGNTIYF.

This clonotype was counted ten times or more. V is TRBV5-1 and J is TRBJ2-7, with 8 bases lining up with TRBD1. The CDR3 has 14 residues. The germline V gene has CDR1 SGHRS and CDR2 YFSETQ. J was trimmed by 2 bases and V by 2 bases; bases with no gene match: 3. The CDR3 here is CASSFGTGPYEQYF. The CDR3 DNA reads TGCGCCAGCAGCTTTGGGACAGGCCCCTACGAGCAGTACTTC.

This chain links TRBV30 with TRBJ2-5; 7 bases are shared with TRBD1. The CDR3 sequence is 15 residues long. J was trimmed by 4 bases and V by 3 bases; bases with no gene match: 11. Per germline, CDR1 GTSNPN and CDR2 SVGIG (reference sequence). DNA of the CDR3: TGTGCCTGGAGAGTGGAAGGGGGCCGGCGAGAGACCCAGTACTTC. This sequence encodes CAWRVEGGRRETQYF.

This clonotype was detected many times. V is TRBV5-5 and J is TRBJ2-5; D remains ambiguous. V was clipped by 7 bases and J by 4 bases, with 20 bases between them. The germline CDR1 and CDR2 sequences are SGHKS and YYEKEE (reference sequence). The CDR3 consists of 15 residues. The CDR3: CASWSGYGLGETQYF. The CDR3 DNA is TGTGCCAGCTGGAGTGGGTACGGGCTGGGAGAGACCCAGTACTTC.

This clonotype was counted many times. In DNA, the CDR3 is TGTGCCAGCAGCGGATTAGAGGGTTTTGATTCACCCCTCCACTTT. This gives the protein CASSGLEGFDSPLHF. The J gene is TRBJ1-6, the V gene TRBV7-2; D gene uncertain. CDR3 size: 15 residues. Germline assignment: CDR1 SGHTA and CDR2 FQGNSA. V lost 5 bases and J lost 8, with 16 bases in between.

This clonotype was counted at least ten times. The rearrangement uses TRBV25-1 and TRBJ2-7; 12 bases match TRBD2. The junction had 14 bases not matched to a gene; V was cut back by 1 base and J by 7 bases. The germline V gene encodes CDR1 MGHDK and CDR2 SYGVNS. The CDR3 is 18 amino acids. CDR3 coding DNA: TGTGCCAGCAGTGAATTCTCCCCCACTAGCGGGAGGTTGTGGGAGCAGTACTTC. It specifies CASSEFSPTSGRLWEQYF.

This chain uses TRBV27 with TRBJ2-1; possibly TRBD1 for D (5 bases). In germline, CDR1 is MNHEY, CDR2 SMNVEV (reference sequence). V was shortened by 3 bases and J by 11 bases, with 8 bases between the two germline ends. The CDR3 is 11 amino acids. CDR3 nucleotides: TGTGCCAGCAGTTTTGGGGCGCAGCAGTTCTTC. This translates into CASSFGAQQFF.

This clonotype occurred many times. The CDR3 is CASSQEGTSNYGYTF. The DNA for the CDR3 is TGCGCCAGCAGCCAAGAAGGGACATCTAACTATGGCTACACCTTC. The chain has TRBV4-3 and TRBJ1-2, with a possible D match to TRBD1 (6 bases). V was clipped by 0 bases and J by 0 bases, with 8 bases between them. The germline gives CDR1 LGHNA, CDR2 YSLEER. The CDR3 totals 15 residues.

The table lists this clonotype with many counts. The rearrangement uses TRBV7-9 and TRBJ2-2; 10 bases align to TRBD2. J gave up 1 base and V 1 base, and 3 bases lay outside the gene matches. The CDR3 has 17 amino acids. Germline V gene data show CDR1 as SEHNR and CDR2 as FQNEAQ (reference sequence). Written as DNA, the CDR3 is TGTGCCAGCAGCTTAGTTCTAGCGGGGGAGAACACCGGGGAGCTGTTTTTT. Encoded protein: CASSLVLAGENTGELFF.

In this sample, this clonotype turned up many times. CDR3 residues: CASSFGLRGLPSTDTQYF. Here the CDR3 DNA reads TGTGCCAGCAGCTTCGGACTTCGCGGACTCCCTAGCACAGATACGCAGTATTTT. J is TRBJ2-3 and V is TRBV11-1; D may be TRBD2 (5 bases). Germline CDR1 and CDR2: SGHAT and FQDESV (reference sequence). The CDR3 consists of 18 residues. Trimming removed 3 bases at V and 0 bases at J, with 19 bases between.

The CDR3 DNA sequence: TGTGCCACCAGCAGAGACCGGTTAGGAACGCAGTTCTTC. Residues: CATSRDRLGTQFF. The chain joins TRBV15 to TRBJ2-1; D gene ambiguous. This CDR3 has 13 residues. Germline V gene sequence: CDR1 LNHNV, CDR2 YYDKDF (reference sequence). The V end lost 0 bases, the J end lost 12 bases, and 12 bases lay between the germline ends.

V gene TRBV13 combines with J gene TRBJ2-7, with D hard to call. The V end was cut by 4 bases, the J end by 0 bases, with 10 bases between. This CDR3 spans 14 amino acids. Germline CDR1 PRHDT, CDR2 FYEKMQ (reference sequence). The CDR3 sequence: CASSSIGSSYEQYF. DNA for the CDR3: TGTGCCAGCAGCTCCATCGGTTCCTCCTACGAGCAGTACTTC.

This clonotype was picked up many times. This chain connects TRBV20-1 to TRBJ1-2; D is perhaps TRBD1 (5 bases). CDR3 length equals 12 residues. In germline, CDR1 is DFQATT, CDR2 SNEGSKA (reference sequence). V was pared by 4 bases and J by 4 bases, with 10 bases between. CDR3 residues: CSAIQDIYGYTF. The DNA of the CDR3 is TGCAGTGCTATACAGGACATCTATGGCTACACCTTC.